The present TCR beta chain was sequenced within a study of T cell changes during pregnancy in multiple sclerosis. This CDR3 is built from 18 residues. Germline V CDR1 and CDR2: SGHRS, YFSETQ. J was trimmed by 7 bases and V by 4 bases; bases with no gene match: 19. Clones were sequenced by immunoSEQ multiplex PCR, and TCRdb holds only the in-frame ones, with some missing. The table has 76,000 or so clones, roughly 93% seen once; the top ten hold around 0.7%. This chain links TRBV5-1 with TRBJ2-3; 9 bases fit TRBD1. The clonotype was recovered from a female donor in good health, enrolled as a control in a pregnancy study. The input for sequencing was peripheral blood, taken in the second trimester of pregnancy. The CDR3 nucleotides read TGCGCCAGCAGCCCGGAACCCCGCCGGGGACAGGGATCCTATACGCAGTATTTT. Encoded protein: CASSPEPRRGQGSYTQYF.